Listed below are T cell receptor beta chains from one sample, sequenced in a study of shared clonotypes between healthy human individuals. Clones were sequenced by immunoSEQ multiplex PCR, and TCRdb holds only the in-frame ones, with some missing. The table has about 1.5 million clones, roughly 98% seen once. Sequenced: naive CD4+ T cells sorted from blood. The receptors here all came from a man between 25 and 39 years old in good health. CDR3s include the opening cysteine and the closing phenylalanine or tryptophan. The D gene is left open where the match is weak. Only part of the rows carry a size: once, few, many, or a class if the clone is expanded.

d_call: TRBD2
clone_size: .
j_call: TRBJ2-7
v_call: TRBV5-1
cdr3_aa: CASSYIAGATYEQYF
cdr3_nt: TGCGCCAGCAGCTACATAGCGGGAGCCACCTACGAGCAGTACTTC

d_call: TRBD1
clone_size: .
j_call: TRBJ1-2
v_call: TRBV2
cdr3_aa: CASSPGTGLGYTF
cdr3_nt: TGTGCCAGCAGTCCCGGGACAGGGCTCGGCTACACCTTC

d_call: .
clone_size: .
j_call: TRBJ2-3
v_call: TRBV7-9
cdr3_aa: CASSSLVHTQYF
cdr3_nt: TGTGCCAGCAGCTCATTGGTTCATACGCAGTATTTT

d_call: TRBD1
clone_size: .
j_call: TRBJ2-7
v_call: TRBV6-6
cdr3_aa: CASSYQRDSLTYEQYF
cdr3_nt: TGTGCCAGCAGTTACCAACGGGACAGTTTAACCTACGAGCAGTACTTC

d_call: TRBD1
clone_size: .
j_call: TRBJ1-2
v_call: TRBV7-9
cdr3_aa: CASSLRGQSYGYTF
cdr3_nt: TGTGCCAGCAGCTTAAGGGGGCAGAGCTATGGCTACACCTTC

d_call: TRBD2
clone_size: .
j_call: TRBJ2-5
v_call: TRBV25-1
cdr3_aa: CASSEAGVGKETQYF
cdr3_nt: TGTGCCAGCAGTGAGGCGGGAGTGGGGAAAGAGACCCAGTACTTC

d_call: .
clone_size: .
j_call: TRBJ2-7
v_call: TRBV5-4
cdr3_aa: CASSLTGTQSYEQYF
cdr3_nt: TGTGCCAGCAGCTTGACCGGGACACAATCCTACGAGCAGTACTTC

d_call: TRBD1
clone_size: .
j_call: TRBJ1-1
v_call: TRBV4-1
cdr3_aa: CASSPDFPGQPKFEAFF
cdr3_nt: TGCGCCAGCAGCCCAGATTTCCCGGGACAGCCGAAATTTGAAGCTTTCTTT

d_call: TRBD1
clone_size: .
j_call: TRBJ2-5
v_call: TRBV5-1
cdr3_aa: CASSFGVPGQGETQYF
cdr3_nt: TGCGCCAGCAGCTTCGGAGTCCCGGGACAGGGGGAGACCCAGTACTTC

d_call: TRBD1
clone_size: .
j_call: TRBJ2-7
v_call: TRBV18
cdr3_aa: CASSLKTGMGGEQYF
cdr3_nt: TGTGCCAGCTCACTAAAGACAGGGATGGGTGGCGAGCAGTACTTC

d_call: .
clone_size: .
j_call: TRBJ2-5
v_call: TRBV10-2
cdr3_aa: CASSEMGNKETQYF
cdr3_nt: TGCGCCAGCAGTGAAATGGGCAACAAAGAGACCCAGTACTTC

d_call: .
clone_size: .
j_call: TRBJ1-3
v_call: TRBV18
cdr3_aa: CASSPVGLSGNTIYF
cdr3_nt: TGTGCCAGCTCACCGGTCGGATTATCTGGAAACACCATATATTTT

d_call: .
clone_size: .
j_call: TRBJ2-7
v_call: TRBV7-9
cdr3_aa: CASSLDDYLGYEQYF
cdr3_nt: TGTGCCAGCAGCTTAGACGACTATTTAGGCTACGAGCAGTACTTC

d_call: .
clone_size: .
j_call: TRBJ2-7
v_call: TRBV5-1
cdr3_aa: CASSPEADEQYF
cdr3_nt: TGCGCCAGCAGCCCGGAAGCGGACGAGCAGTACTTC

d_call: .
clone_size: .
j_call: TRBJ1-2
v_call: TRBV4-1
cdr3_aa: CASSQADRQEGYTF
cdr3_nt: TGCGCCAGCAGCCAAGCAGATCGACAGGAAGGCTACACCTTC

d_call: .
clone_size: .
j_call: TRBJ2-1
v_call: TRBV27
cdr3_aa: CASSLAQNYNEQFF
cdr3_nt: TGTGCCAGCAGTTTAGCACAAAACTACAATGAGCAGTTCTTC

d_call: .
clone_size: .
j_call: TRBJ1-3
v_call: TRBV21-1
cdr3_aa: CASSKGKNRLRGNTIYF
cdr3_nt: TGTGCCAGCAGCAAAGGAAAGAACAGGCTGAGAGGAAACACCATATATTTT

d_call: .
clone_size: .
j_call: TRBJ2-5
v_call: TRBV5-1
cdr3_aa: CASSTGDNQETQYF
cdr3_nt: TGCGCCAGCAGCACCGGGGATAACCAAGAGACCCAGTACTTC

d_call: TRBD2
clone_size: once
j_call: TRBJ2-1
v_call: TRBV10-2
cdr3_aa: CASSLLAGVNNEQFF
cdr3_nt: TGCGCCAGCAGTCTGCTAGCGGGAGTGAACAATGAGCAGTTCTTC

d_call: TRBD2
clone_size: .
j_call: TRBJ2-7
v_call: TRBV27
cdr3_aa: CASTFSLAGAYEQYF
cdr3_nt: TGTGCCAGCACCTTCAGTTTAGCGGGGGCCTACGAGCAGTACTTC

d_call: .
clone_size: .
j_call: TRBJ2-1
v_call: TRBV29-1
cdr3_aa: CSVEIAYNEQFF
cdr3_nt: TGCAGCGTTGAAATCGCATACAATGAGCAGTTCTTC

d_call: .
clone_size: .
j_call: TRBJ2-6
v_call: TRBV19
cdr3_aa: CASSIVISGANVLTF
cdr3_nt: TGTGCCAGTAGTATAGTGATCTCTGGGGCCAACGTCCTGACTTTC

d_call: TRBD1
clone_size: once
j_call: TRBJ2-2
v_call: TRBV5-1
cdr3_aa: CASSSTGQTNTGELFF
cdr3_nt: TGCGCCAGCAGCTCAACGGGACAGACGAACACCGGGGAGCTGTTTTTT

d_call: TRBD2
clone_size: .
j_call: TRBJ2-5
v_call: TRBV28
cdr3_aa: CASSSGGQETQYF
cdr3_nt: TGTGCCAGCAGTTCGGGGGGCCAAGAGACCCAGTACTTC

d_call: TRBD1
clone_size: .
j_call: TRBJ1-2
v_call: TRBV7-2
cdr3_aa: CASSLAGQGALNYGYTF
cdr3_nt: TGTGCCAGCAGCTTAGCGGGACAGGGGGCTCTTAACTATGGCTACACCTTC

d_call: TRBD1
clone_size: .
j_call: TRBJ2-1
v_call: TRBV19
cdr3_aa: CASSIRQGNVNEQFF
cdr3_nt: TGTGCCAGTAGTATACGACAGGGGAATGTCAATGAGCAGTTCTTC

d_call: .
clone_size: once
j_call: TRBJ2-7
v_call: TRBV28
cdr3_aa: CASSLPGYEQYF
cdr3_nt: TGTGCCAGCAGTTTACCCGGGTACGAGCAGTACTTC

d_call: TRBD1
clone_size: .
j_call: TRBJ2-7
v_call: TRBV7-9
cdr3_aa: CASSWDSNEQYF
cdr3_nt: TGTGCCAGCAGCTGGGACAGCAACGAGCAGTACTTC

d_call: .
clone_size: .
j_call: TRBJ2-7
v_call: TRBV5-5
cdr3_aa: CASSLDVYEQYF
cdr3_nt: TGTGCCAGCAGCTTGGACGTGTACGAGCAGTACTTC

d_call: .
clone_size: .
j_call: TRBJ1-2
v_call: TRBV28
cdr3_aa: CASGGYGYTF
cdr3_nt: TGTGCCAGCGGAGGGTATGGCTACACCTTC

d_call: .
clone_size: .
j_call: TRBJ2-1
v_call: TRBV28
cdr3_aa: CASSLERRASYNEQFF
cdr3_nt: TGTGCCAGCAGTTTAGAAAGGAGGGCCTCCTACAATGAGCAGTTCTTC

d_call: TRBD1
clone_size: .
j_call: TRBJ1-4
v_call: TRBV5-1
cdr3_aa: CASSFLARGVNEKLFF
cdr3_nt: TGCGCCAGCAGCTTTCTGGCCAGGGGGGTTAATGAAAAACTGTTTTTT

d_call: .
clone_size: .
j_call: TRBJ1-3
v_call: TRBV28
cdr3_aa: CASRASRGNTIYF
cdr3_nt: TGTGCCAGCAGAGCTTCCCGAGGCAACACCATATATTTT

d_call: TRBD1
clone_size: .
j_call: TRBJ1-5
v_call: TRBV6-1
cdr3_aa: CASSARGRVQPQHF
cdr3_nt: TGTGCCAGCAGTGCCAGGGGGCGCGTCCAGCCCCAGCATTTT

d_call: TRBD2
clone_size: .
j_call: TRBJ2-3
v_call: TRBV9
cdr3_aa: CASSGTSGSTDTQYF
cdr3_nt: TGTGCCAGCAGCGGCACTAGCGGGAGCACAGATACGCAGTATTTT

d_call: .
clone_size: .
j_call: TRBJ2-7
v_call: TRBV28
cdr3_aa: CASSLSPLKSYEQYF
cdr3_nt: TGTGCCAGCAGTTTAAGCCCGTTAAAATCCTACGAGCAGTACTTC

d_call: .
clone_size: once
j_call: TRBJ2-2
v_call: TRBV29-1
cdr3_aa: CSVDQGVTGELFF
cdr3_nt: TGCAGCGTTGACCAGGGCGTCACCGGGGAGCTGTTTTTT

d_call: .
clone_size: .
j_call: TRBJ2-2
v_call: TRBV19
cdr3_aa: CASTKRNTGELFF
cdr3_nt: TGTGCCAGTACGAAGAGGAACACCGGGGAGCTGTTTTTT

d_call: .
clone_size: .
j_call: TRBJ1-2
v_call: TRBV4-3
cdr3_aa: CASSQFDPSPAGGYTF
cdr3_nt: TGCGCCAGCAGCCAGTTTGACCCGTCCCCGGCGGGTGGCTACACCTTC

d_call: .
clone_size: .
j_call: TRBJ1-1
v_call: TRBV6-5
cdr3_aa: CASSYSRPINTEAFF
cdr3_nt: TGTGCCAGCAGTTACTCCAGACCTATAAACACTGAAGCTTTCTTT

d_call: .
clone_size: .
j_call: TRBJ2-1
v_call: TRBV9
cdr3_aa: CASSVVRGRPAHNEQFF
cdr3_nt: TGTGCCAGCAGCGTAGTTAGGGGGAGGCCTGCACACAATGAGCAGTTCTTC

d_call: .
clone_size: .
j_call: TRBJ2-2
v_call: TRBV28
cdr3_aa: CASSFDTPNTGELFF
cdr3_nt: TGTGCCAGCAGTTTCGACACCCCGAACACCGGGGAGCTGTTTTTT

d_call: .
clone_size: .
j_call: TRBJ2-7
v_call: TRBV25-1
cdr3_aa: CASRKAGGYEQYF
cdr3_nt: TGTGCCAGCAGGAAAGCGGGCGGCTACGAGCAGTACTTC

d_call: .
clone_size: .
j_call: TRBJ1-3
v_call: TRBV18
cdr3_aa: CASSLPGSSGNTIYF
cdr3_nt: TGTGCCAGCTCACTTCCCGGGAGCTCTGGAAACACCATATATTTT

d_call: .
clone_size: .
j_call: TRBJ1-2
v_call: TRBV9
cdr3_aa: CASSVVSQLDYGYTF
cdr3_nt: TGTGCCAGCAGCGTAGTTTCCCAACTGGACTATGGCTACACCTTC

d_call: TRBD2
clone_size: .
j_call: TRBJ2-3
v_call: TRBV4-3
cdr3_aa: CASSQSHHMSGTSTDTQYF
cdr3_nt: TGCGCCAGCAGCCAAAGTCACCATATGAGCGGGACTAGCACAGATACGCAGTATTTT

d_call: .
clone_size: .
j_call: TRBJ1-1
v_call: TRBV28
cdr3_aa: CASRPLGNTEAFF
cdr3_nt: TGTGCCAGCCGCCCGCTGGGGAACACTGAAGCTTTCTTT

d_call: .
clone_size: .
j_call: TRBJ2-1
v_call: TRBV25-1
cdr3_aa: CASSAVGGQFF
cdr3_nt: TGTGCCAGCAGTGCAGTCGGGGGGCAGTTCTTC

d_call: .
clone_size: once
j_call: TRBJ2-1
v_call: TRBV10-3
cdr3_aa: CAISEPSPHVYNEQFF
cdr3_nt: TGTGCCATCAGTGAGCCTTCTCCCCACGTATACAATGAGCAGTTCTTC

d_call: .
clone_size: .
j_call: TRBJ2-1
v_call: TRBV9
cdr3_aa: CASSVGPTYNEQFF
cdr3_nt: TGTGCCAGCAGCGTAGGACCAACCTACAATGAGCAGTTCTTC

d_call: .
clone_size: .
j_call: TRBJ2-5
v_call: TRBV10-3
cdr3_aa: CAISEGTIQETQYF
cdr3_nt: TGTGCCATCAGTGAAGGGACAATTCAAGAGACCCAGTACTTC

d_call: TRBD2
clone_size: .
j_call: TRBJ2-3
v_call: TRBV5-1
cdr3_aa: CASKGLTSGASTDTQYF
cdr3_nt: TGCGCCAGCAAGGGTCTTACTAGCGGGGCTAGCACAGATACGCAGTATTTT

d_call: .
clone_size: .
j_call: TRBJ2-2
v_call: TRBV30
cdr3_aa: CAWSVVGPNTGELFF
cdr3_nt: TGTGCCTGGAGTGTCGTGGGCCCGAACACCGGGGAGCTGTTTTTT

d_call: .
clone_size: .
j_call: TRBJ2-3
v_call: TRBV18
cdr3_aa: CASSPADTSSTDTQYF
cdr3_nt: TGTGCCAGCTCACCTGCGGACACATCTAGCACAGATACGCAGTATTTT

d_call: .
clone_size: .
j_call: TRBJ2-1
v_call: TRBV29-1
cdr3_aa: CSVETLEKYNEQFF
cdr3_nt: TGCAGCGTTGAAACTCTAGAAAAGTACAATGAGCAGTTCTTC

d_call: .
clone_size: .
j_call: TRBJ2-1
v_call: TRBV6-5
cdr3_aa: CASREQGGNEQFF
cdr3_nt: TGTGCCAGCAGGGAACAGGGAGGCAATGAGCAGTTCTTC

d_call: .
clone_size: .
j_call: TRBJ1-2
v_call: TRBV14
cdr3_aa: CASSQFPGTGGYTF
cdr3_nt: TGTGCCAGCAGCCAATTTCCAGGAACGGGCGGCTACACCTTC

d_call: TRBD2
clone_size: .
j_call: TRBJ2-1
v_call: TRBV7-8
cdr3_aa: CASSLRSSGNRLGEQFF
cdr3_nt: TGTGCCAGCAGCTTACGGTCCAGCGGGAATAGGTTGGGTGAGCAGTTCTTC

d_call: .
clone_size: .
j_call: TRBJ2-7
v_call: TRBV5-1
cdr3_aa: CASSFGWQGGSEQYF
cdr3_nt: TGCGCCAGCAGCTTCGGCTGGCAGGGGGGGTCCGAGCAGTACTTC